This T cell receptor (beta chain) originates from a study of a mutant IDH1 vaccine in newly diagnosed glioma. About the research overall: Standard pretreatment was either radiotherapy, temozolomide, or, for most, radiochemotherapy with temozolomide.

Regarding the study as a whole: Changes to the top peripheral T cell clonotypes appeared unrelated to pseudoprogression. There were vaccine-induced immune responses in just under 95% of the patients.

The data were produced by immunoSEQ multiplex PCR, yet TCRdb's version contains in-frame clones alone and is incomplete. The sample has 58,000 or so clones, over 70% seen once; the top ten hold about 1.3%. Time point of the sample: week 23, last vaccination. Topical imiquimod accompanied each vaccine dose, which consisted of 300 ug of mutant IDH1 20-mer peptide. V lost 5 bases to trimming and J lost 9 bases; unmatched junction nucleotides: 13. From germline, CDR1 is WNHNN and CDR2 SYGVQD (reference sequence). This CDR3 comprises 16 residues. This clone was seen only once. Its antigen is not identified.

The chain combines TRBV10-1 with TRBJ2-1, with 10 bases fitting TRBD2. Material: PBMCs, obtained from a glioma patient whose treatment included an IDH1 peptide vaccine. This TCR derives from a middle-aged man with glioma. The CDR3 bases are TGCGCCAGCAGTACAGGCAGCGGGAGGGCGCGGGGTGAGCAGTTCTTC. Protein sequence: CASSTGSGRARGEQFF.